These 21 T cell receptor beta chains came from one sample sequenced in a study of blood T cell repertoires in COVID-19. Clones were read by immunoSEQ multiplex PCR, and TCRdb kept only the in-frame ones, dropping some. The data show approximately 170,000 clones, approximately 86% seen once. Source material: peripheral blood. All receptors derive from a man aged 55 to 69 who had recovered from COVID-19.

The V call is TRBV4-1, the J call TRBJ1-6; 10 bases match TRBD1. The J segment lost 5 bases and the V segment lost 5 bases, leaving 3 bases of the junction unmatched. Germline values: CDR1 MGHRA, CDR2 YSYEKL. The CDR3 totals 15 residues. The CDR3 reads CASSGGQGNNSPLHF. The CDR3, as DNA: TGCGCCAGCAGCGGGGGACAGGGGAATAATTCACCCCTCCACTTT.

This rearrangement joins TRBV6-5 to TRBJ1-1, with D hard to call. The CDR3 has 12 amino acids. Trimming cost V 8 bases and J 1 base, with 8 bases left between them. Germline CDR1 is MNHEY and CDR2 is SVGAGI. CDR3 nucleotide sequence: TGTGCCAGCGGGCGTGCGAACACTGAAGCTTTCTTT. Translated: CASGRANTEAFF.

The chain is built from TRBV19 and TRBJ2-7; a weak D match, TRBD1 (6 bases). This CDR3 is built from 14 residues. Germline CDR1 LNHDA, CDR2 SQIVND (reference sequence). V was cut by 4 bases and J by 4 bases, with 14 bases left in between. The CDR3 protein is CASSRNRDGYEQYF. In DNA form, the CDR3 reads TGTGCCAGTAGTAGAAACAGGGATGGTTACGAGCAGTACTTC.

This rearrangement joins TRBV3-1 (or the pseudogene TRBV3-2) to TRBJ2-1; D uncertain. This CDR3 contains 14 residues. Trimming took 4 bases from V and 0 from J, leaving 7 bases between them. Germline CDR1 reads LGHDT; CDR2 reads YNNKEL (reference sequence). The CDR3 protein is CASSLLSSYNEQFF. CDR3 DNA sequence: TGTGCCAGCAGCCTACTGAGCTCCTACAATGAGCAGTTCTTC.

The chain uses TRBV6-1 and TRBJ2-3; a possible D gene is TRBD2 (5 bases). The length of the CDR3 is 14 residues. The V gene lost 3 bases and the J gene lost 1 base, with 8 bases spanning the gap. Germline CDR1 and CDR2: MNHNS and SASEGT. The CDR3 is CASSDGEGTDTQYF. CDR3 DNA sequence: TGTGCCAGCAGTGACGGGGAAGGCACAGATACGCAGTATTTT.

CDR3 region: CASSVDRGYQETQYF. The CDR3 DNA follows: TGTGCCAGCAGCGTGGACAGGGGGTACCAAGAGACCCAGTACTTC. The V gene is TRBV11-1, the J gene TRBJ2-5; 10 bases match TRBD1. V was pared by 5 bases and J by 0 bases, with 3 bases of the junction left unmatched. CDR1 SGHAT and CDR2 FQDESV come from the germline V gene (reference sequence). The CDR3 is 15 residues long.

This chain joins TRBV18 and TRBJ2-3; the D gene is possibly TRBD1 (6 bases). CDR1 is KGHSH and CDR2 is LQKENI in the germline V gene. V was shortened by 6 bases and J by 0 bases, with 16 bases between the two germline ends. The CDR3 runs to 16 residues. The CDR3 loop reads CASSPETGLSTDTQYF. The DNA of the CDR3 is TGTGCCAGCTCCCCCGAGACAGGCCTTAGCACAGATACGCAGTATTTT.

The chain uses TRBV6-5 and TRBJ1-6; D ambiguous. Germline V gene lookup returns CDR1 MNHEY and CDR2 SVGAGI. This CDR3 contains 14 residues. V was trimmed by 6 bases and J by 8 bases, leaving 14 bases between them. CDR3 loop: CASRVRGDHSPLHF. The CDR3 bases are TGTGCCAGCAGGGTTCGGGGAGATCATTCACCCCTCCACTTT.

This chain uses TRBV3-1 (or the pseudogene TRBV3-2) with TRBJ1-2; D is undetermined. Germline lookup yields CDR1 LGHDT and CDR2 YNNKEL (reference sequence). V lost 1 base and J lost 7, with 13 bases in between. The CDR3 loop spans 14 amino acids. Here the CDR3 DNA reads TGTGCCAGCAGCCAAGGCTCTCGTCCGCGTGGCTACACCTTC. The encoded protein is CASSQGSRPRGYTF.

The chain is built from TRBV5-4 and TRBJ2-1; perhaps TRBD1 as D (5 bases). CDR1 is SGHNT, CDR2 YYREEE, per germline (reference sequence). The CDR3 is made up of 13 amino acids. The V end lost 1 base, the J end lost 5 bases, and 7 bases lay between the germline ends. Here the CDR3 DNA reads TGTGCCAGCAGCTTGCCCAGGGACAATGAGCAGTTCTTC. It encodes CASSLPRDNEQFF. The whole variable domain, remainder taken from reference TRBV5-4 and TRBJ2-1, is ETGVTQSPTHLIKTRGQQVTLRCSSQSGHNTVSWYQQALGQGPQFIFQYYREEENGRGNFPPRFSGLQFPNYSSELNVNALELDDSALYLCASSLPRDNEQFFGPGTRLTVL.

V and J are TRBV11-2 and TRBJ1-4, with TRBD1 identical over 9 bases. CDR1 and CDR2 from the germline V gene are SGHAT and FQNNGV. V shed 4 bases, J shed 7 bases, and the junction held 4 bases outside the gene matches. The CDR3 consists of 14 residues. For the CDR3, the DNA is TGTGCCAGCAGCTCGGGACAGGGAGGTGAAAAACTGTTTTTT. It translates to CASSSGQGGEKLFF.

The rearrangement uses TRBV5-6 and TRBJ1-1, with unresolved D. The V and J ends lost 3 bases and 7 bases respectively, with 13 bases between them. CDR3 size: 13 residues. Germline assignment: CDR1 SGHDT and CDR2 YYEEEE. CDR3 DNA sequence: TGTGCCAGCAGCTCAGACACCCGGGGTGAAGCTTTCTTT. Encoded protein: CASSSDTRGEAFF.

CDR3 nucleotides: TGTGCCTGGAGTGATTTTTCCGCCTACAATGAGCAGTTCTTC. This encodes CAWSDFSAYNEQFF. This chain links TRBV30 with TRBJ2-1; D gene unclear. V lost 1 base, J lost 2 bases, and 9 bases lay in between. Germline CDR1 reads GTSNPN; CDR2 reads SVGIG (reference sequence). The CDR3 is 14 residues long.

The chain joins TRBV3-1 (or the pseudogene TRBV3-2) to TRBJ1-5; D call uncertain. The CDR3 consists of 14 residues. With 1 base removed from V and 2 bases from J, the gap between germline ends came to 6 bases. Germline V CDR1 and CDR2: LGHDT, YNNKEL (reference sequence). The CDR3 DNA is TGTGCCAGCAGCCAAGTTATTGGCAATCAGCCCCAGCATTTT. It is translated as CASSQVIGNQPQHF.

This clone has just one count. The rearrangement joins TRBV30 to TRBJ1-4, with D possibly matching TRBD1 (5 bases). CDR3 length equals 14 residues. Per germline, CDR1 GTSNPN and CDR2 SVGIG (reference sequence). Trimming shortened V by 4 bases and J by 4 bases, and 13 bases separated the two germline ends. CDR3 in amino acids: CAWTKGLNNEKLFF. The DNA of the CDR3 is TGTGCCTGGACTAAGGGACTGAATAATGAAAAACTGTTTTTT.

In its sample, this clone was seen a few times. The chain recombines TRBV6-5 with TRBJ1-5; weak D call: TRBD1 (6 bases). CDR1 and CDR2 (germline): MNHEY, SVGAGI. Trimming stripped 4 bases from V and 3 bases from J, with 13 bases between. This CDR3 spans 15 amino acids. In DNA form, the CDR3 reads TGTGCCAGCAGTTCCCTTCAGGGGTACAATCAGCCCCAGCATTTT. It encodes CASSSLQGYNQPQHF.

The CDR3 DNA reads as TGCGCCAGCAGCCCTGCGGGACAGGGCACAGATACGCAGTATTTT. Translating gives CASSPAGQGTDTQYF. The V call is TRBV5-1, the J call TRBJ2-3, with 8 bases that match TRBD1. The ends lost 4 bases at V and 1 base at J; junction bases unmatched: 5. The CDR3 contains 15 residues. Germline V gene data show CDR1 as SGHRS and CDR2 as YFSETQ. Drawing the rest from reference TRBV5-1 and TRBJ2-3, the complete variable domain is KAGVTQTPRYLIKTRGQQVTLSCSPISGHRSVSWYQQTPGQGLQFLFEYFSETQRNKGNFPGRFSGRQFSNSRSEMNVSTLELGDSALYLCASSPAGQGTDTQYFGPGTRLTVL.

This clone came up a few times. The chain combines TRBV7-2 with TRBJ2-2; D not resolved. Germline CDR1 is SGHTA and CDR2 is FQGNSA. The CDR3 sequence is 14 residues long. The germline V and J ends were trimmed by 1 base and 4 bases, with 7 bases remaining between them. The CDR3: CASSLDGFTGELFF. CDR3 sequence (DNA): TGTGCCAGCAGCTTAGACGGTTTCACCGGGGAGCTGTTTTTT.

This chain links TRBV7-2 with TRBJ2-7; perhaps TRBD1 as D (5 bases). The germline V and J ends were trimmed by 1 base and 2 bases, with 12 bases remaining between them. The CDR3 spans 15 residues. Looked up from germline, CDR1 is SGHTA and CDR2 is FQGNSA. CDR3 sequence reads: CASSLDGTGPYEQYF. In nucleotides, the CDR3 is TGTGCCAGCAGCTTAGATGGCACAGGACCCTACGAGCAGTACTTC.

The chain employs TRBV5-5 and TRBJ1-2; D is unresolved. The germline gives CDR1 SGHKS, CDR2 YYEKEE (reference sequence). The CDR3 contains 12 residues. Trimming took off 3 bases at V and 4 bases at J, with 7 bases between the two ends. CDR3 amino acids: CASSSNFYGYTF. CDR3 DNA sequence: TGTGCCAGCAGCTCTAATTTCTATGGCTACACCTTC. Full variable domain (missing parts from reference TRBV5-5 and TRBJ1-2): DAGVTQSPTHLIKTRGQQVTLRCSPISGHKSVSWYQQVLGQGPQFIFQYYEKEERGRGNFPDRFSARQFPNYSSELNVNALLLGDSALYLCASSSNFYGYTFGSGTRLTVV.

This clone has only a few counts. Other DNA sequences of this sample code for an identical CDR3. The rearrangement uses TRBV15 and TRBJ2-3; 9 bases match TRBD2. Looked up from germline, CDR1 is LNHNV and CDR2 is YYDKDF (reference sequence). CDR3 length equals 16 residues. J lost 6 bases, V lost 0 bases, and 7 bases had no gene match. In nucleotides, the CDR3 is TGTGCCACCAGCAGAGATAGGCGGGGGGGTCCGGATACGCAGTATTTT. Protein: CATSRDRRGGPDTQYF.